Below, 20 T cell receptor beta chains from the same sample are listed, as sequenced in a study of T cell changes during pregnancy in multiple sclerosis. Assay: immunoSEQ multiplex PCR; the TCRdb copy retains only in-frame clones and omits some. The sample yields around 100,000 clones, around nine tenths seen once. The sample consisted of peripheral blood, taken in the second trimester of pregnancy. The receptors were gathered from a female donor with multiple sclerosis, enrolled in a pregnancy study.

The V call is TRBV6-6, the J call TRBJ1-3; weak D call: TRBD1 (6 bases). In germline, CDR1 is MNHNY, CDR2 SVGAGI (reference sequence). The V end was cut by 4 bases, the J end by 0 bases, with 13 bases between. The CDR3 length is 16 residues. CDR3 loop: CASSSPDRSSGNTIYF. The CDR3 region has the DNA TGTGCCAGCAGTTCCCCCGACAGGAGCTCTGGAAACACCATATATTTT.

The CDR3 here is CATRLAGAQGEQYF. CDR3 DNA sequence: TGTGCCACCAGACTAGCGGGGGCTCAGGGCGAGCAGTACTTC. V usage is TRBV6-5 and J usage is TRBJ2-7; 12 bases align to TRBD2. Germline V gene data show CDR1 as MNHEY and CDR2 as SVGAGI. The CDR3 is made up of 14 amino acids. Trimming removed 10 bases from V and 6 bases from J; junction bases left unmatched: 10.

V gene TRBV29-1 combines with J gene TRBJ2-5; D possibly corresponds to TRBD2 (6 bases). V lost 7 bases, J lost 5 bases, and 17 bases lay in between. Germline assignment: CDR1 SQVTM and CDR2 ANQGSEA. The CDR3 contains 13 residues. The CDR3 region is CSAIITSIETQYF. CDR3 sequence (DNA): TGCAGCGCCATCATTACTAGCATCGAGACCCAGTACTTC. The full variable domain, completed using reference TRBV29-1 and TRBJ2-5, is SAVISQKPSRDICQRGTSLTIQCQVDSQVTMMFWYRQQPGQSLTLIATANQGSEATYESGFVIDKFPISRPNLTFSTLTVSNMSPEDSSIYLCSAIITSIETQYFGPGTRLLVL.

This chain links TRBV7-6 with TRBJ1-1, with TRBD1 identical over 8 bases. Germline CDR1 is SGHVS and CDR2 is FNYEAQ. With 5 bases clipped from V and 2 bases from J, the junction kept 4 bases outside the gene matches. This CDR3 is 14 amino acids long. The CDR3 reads CASSAGQANTEAFF. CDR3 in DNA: TGTGCCAGCAGCGCGGGACAGGCCAACACTGAAGCTTTCTTT.

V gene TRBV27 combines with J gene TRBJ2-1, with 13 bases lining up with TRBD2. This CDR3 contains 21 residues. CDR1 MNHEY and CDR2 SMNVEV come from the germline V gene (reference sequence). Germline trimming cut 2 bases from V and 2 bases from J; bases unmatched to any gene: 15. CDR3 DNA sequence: TGTGCCAGCAGTTTAAGTCCCCGAGGGACTAGCGGGATCCAAACCTACAATGAGCAGTTCTTC. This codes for CASSLSPRGTSGIQTYNEQFF.

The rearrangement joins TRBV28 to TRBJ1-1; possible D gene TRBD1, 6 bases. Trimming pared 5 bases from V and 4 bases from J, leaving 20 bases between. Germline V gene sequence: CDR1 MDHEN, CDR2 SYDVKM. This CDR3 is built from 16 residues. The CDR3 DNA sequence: TGTGCCAGCAGTGATTTAGGACAGAGGTTGTTCACTGAAGCTTTCTTT. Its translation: CASSDLGQRLFTEAFF.

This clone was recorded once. The CDR3 reads CASSEGGAIGDGYTF. The CDR3 DNA reads TGTGCCAGCTCAGAAGGGGGCGCGATAGGAGATGGCTACACCTTC. The V gene is TRBV7-9, the J gene TRBJ1-2; 7 bases fit TRBD1. J lost 6 bases, V lost 8 bases, and 15 bases had no gene match. This CDR3 contains 15 residues. In germline, CDR1 is SEHNR, CDR2 FQNEAQ (reference sequence).

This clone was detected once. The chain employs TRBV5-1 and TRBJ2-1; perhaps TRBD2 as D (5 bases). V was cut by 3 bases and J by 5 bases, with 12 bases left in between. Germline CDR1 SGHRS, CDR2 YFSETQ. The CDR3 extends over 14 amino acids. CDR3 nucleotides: TGCGCCAGCAGCTCAAGCGGCAGAAACAATGAGCAGTTCTTC. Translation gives CASSSSGRNNEQFF. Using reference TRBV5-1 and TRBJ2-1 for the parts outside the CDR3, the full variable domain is KAGVTQTPRYLIKTRGQQVTLSCSPISGHRSVSWYQQTPGQGLQFLFEYFSETQRNKGNFPGRFSGRQFSNSRSEMNVSTLELGDSALYLCASSSSGRNNEQFFGPGTRLTVL.

For the CDR3, the DNA is TGTGCCAGCAACGATGGACAGGGGGAAAATACTGAAGCTTTCTTT. This translates into CASNDGQGENTEAFF. The rearrangement joins TRBV21-1 to TRBJ1-1; TRBD1, the D gene given by the table, was not confirmed from the DNA. TRBV21-1 is described as a pseudogene. This CDR3 has 15 residues.

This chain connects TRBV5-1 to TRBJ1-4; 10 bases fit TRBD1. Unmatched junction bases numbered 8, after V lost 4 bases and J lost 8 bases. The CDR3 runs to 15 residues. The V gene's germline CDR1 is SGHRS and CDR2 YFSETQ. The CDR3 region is CASSQSTGGGEKLFF. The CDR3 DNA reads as TGCGCCAGCAGCCAGTCGACAGGGGGCGGGGAAAAACTGTTTTTT.

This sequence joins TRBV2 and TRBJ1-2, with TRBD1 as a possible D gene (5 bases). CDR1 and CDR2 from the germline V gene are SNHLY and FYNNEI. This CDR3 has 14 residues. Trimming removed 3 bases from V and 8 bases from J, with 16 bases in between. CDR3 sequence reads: CASSDSARVKGYTF. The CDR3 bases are TGTGCCAGCAGTGATTCGGCCAGGGTGAAGGGCTACACCTTC.

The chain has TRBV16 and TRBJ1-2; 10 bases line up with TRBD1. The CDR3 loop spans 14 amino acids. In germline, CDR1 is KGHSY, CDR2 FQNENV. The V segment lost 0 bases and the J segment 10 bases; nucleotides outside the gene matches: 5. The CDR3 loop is CASSQSGTGVTYTF. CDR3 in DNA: TGTGCCAGCAGCCAATCCGGGACAGGGGTAACCTACACCTTC.

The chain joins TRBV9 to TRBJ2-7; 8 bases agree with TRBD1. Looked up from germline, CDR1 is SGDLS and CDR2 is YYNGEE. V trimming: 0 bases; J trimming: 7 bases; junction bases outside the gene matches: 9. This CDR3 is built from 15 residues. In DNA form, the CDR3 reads TGTGCCAGCAGCGTAGAGGACAGGGACGTGGGGGAGCAGTACTTC. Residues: CASSVEDRDVGEQYF.

CDR3 sequence reads: CAWRQGEVGEQFF. The CDR3 DNA reads TGTGCCTGGAGACAGGGGGAAGTCGGTGAGCAGTTCTTC. The chain joins TRBV30 to TRBJ2-1, with 8 bases fitting TRBD1. V lost 3 bases and J lost 9; bases outside the gene matches: 7. The germline V gene has CDR1 GTSNPN and CDR2 SVGIG (reference sequence). The CDR3 has 13 residues.

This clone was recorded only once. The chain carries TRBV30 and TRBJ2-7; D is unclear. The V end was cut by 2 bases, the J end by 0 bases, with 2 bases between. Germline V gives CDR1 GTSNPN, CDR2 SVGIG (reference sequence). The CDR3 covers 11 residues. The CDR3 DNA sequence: TGTGCCTGGAGTCACTCCTACGAGCAGTACTTC. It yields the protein CAWSHSYEQYF. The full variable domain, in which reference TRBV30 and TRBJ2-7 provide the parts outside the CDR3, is SQTIHQWPATLVQPVGSPLSLECTVEGTSNPNLYWYRQAAGRGLQLLFYSVGIGQISSEVPQNLSASRPQDRQFILSSKKLLLSDSGFYLCAWSHSYEQYFGPGTRLTVT.

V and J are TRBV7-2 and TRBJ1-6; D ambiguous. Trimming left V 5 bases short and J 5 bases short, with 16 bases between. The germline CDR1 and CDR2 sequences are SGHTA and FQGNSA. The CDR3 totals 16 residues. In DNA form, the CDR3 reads TGTGCCAGCAGCCTCCTGTGGCAGGTAGATAATTCACCCCTCCACTTT. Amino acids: CASSLLWQVDNSPLHF.

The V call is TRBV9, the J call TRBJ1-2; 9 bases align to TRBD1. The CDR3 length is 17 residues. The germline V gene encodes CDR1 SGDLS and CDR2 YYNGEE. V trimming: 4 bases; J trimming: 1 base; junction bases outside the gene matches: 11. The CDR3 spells CASSLTSGTGLNYGYTF. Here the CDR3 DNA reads TGTGCCAGCAGCCTCACATCCGGGACAGGGCTTAACTATGGCTACACCTTC.

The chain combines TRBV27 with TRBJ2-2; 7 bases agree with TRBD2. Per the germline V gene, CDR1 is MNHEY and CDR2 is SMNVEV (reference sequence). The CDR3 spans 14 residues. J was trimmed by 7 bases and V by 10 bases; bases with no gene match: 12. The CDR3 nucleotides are TGTGCCACCCAGAAGGCGGGAGCGCTCGGGGAGCTGTTTTTT. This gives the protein CATQKAGALGELFF.

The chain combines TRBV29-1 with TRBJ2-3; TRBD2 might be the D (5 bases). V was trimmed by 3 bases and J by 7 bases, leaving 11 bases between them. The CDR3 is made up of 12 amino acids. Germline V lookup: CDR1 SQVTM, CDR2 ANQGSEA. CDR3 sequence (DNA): TGCAGCGTTGAGCCCAAGCGGAATACGCAGTATTTT. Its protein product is CSVEPKRNTQYF.

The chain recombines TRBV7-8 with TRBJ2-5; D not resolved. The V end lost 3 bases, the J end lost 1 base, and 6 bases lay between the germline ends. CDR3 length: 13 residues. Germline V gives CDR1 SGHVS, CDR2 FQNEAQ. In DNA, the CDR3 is TGTGCCAGCAGCTTTGACTCCCAAGAGACCCAGTACTTC. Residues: CASSFDSQETQYF.